These 32 T cell receptor beta chains came from one sample sequenced in a study of Graves' ophthalmopathy and Graves' hyperthyroidism. CDR3 regions of TCR beta were amplified from RNA transcripts. An initial RT-PCR round employing HTBI primers preceded a second-round multiplex PCR. TCRdb independently ran MiXCR on the multiplex PCR reads; one entry per CDR3 protein. The sample carries 600,000 to 650,000 distinct CDR3 sequences, about a fifth recorded once. Sequencing used peripheral blood. Receptor source: a woman aged 18-30 years with stable Graves' hyperthyroidism. Some clones in this sample may be carry-over from other donors' samples.

This clonotype was seen a single time. This chain joins TRBV6-2 or TRBV6-3 and TRBJ1-2, with no clear D. This CDR3 contains 15 residues. V lost 2 bases and J 4 bases, leaving 14 bases between the germline ends. CDR1 MNHEY and CDR2 SVGEGT come from the germline V gene. Here the CDR3 DNA reads TGTGCCAGCAGTTACCGGCAGGCGAACCCCTATGGCTACACCTTC. It yields the protein CASSYRQANPYGYTF.

Many counts were recorded for this clonotype. The chain joins TRBV28 to TRBJ1-1; TRBD1 is a possible D gene (5 bases). The CDR3 runs 14 residues. Between the trimmed V and J ends, which lost 2 bases and 7 bases, there was a span of 14 bases. The germline V gene has CDR1 MDHEN and CDR2 SYDVKM. The CDR3 protein is CASSLVSGSNEAFF. CDR3 bases: TGTGCCAGCAGTTTAGTTTCAGGGTCTAATGAAGCTTTCTTT.

This clonotype showed up many times. J is TRBJ2-5 and V is TRBV30; 9 bases align to TRBD1. CDR3 length: 15 amino acids. The J segment lost 7 bases and the V segment lost 5 bases, leaving 14 bases of the junction unmatched. Germline values: CDR1 GTSNPN, CDR2 SVGIG (reference sequence). CDR3 sequence reads: CAWVPGQGDGVTQYF. Here the CDR3 DNA reads TGTGCCTGGGTCCCGGGACAGGGAGATGGAGTGACCCAGTACTTC. Looking up the rest from reference TRBV30 and TRBJ2-5 gives the full variable domain: SQTIHQWPATLVQPVGSPLSLECTVEGTSNPNLYWYRQAAGRGLQLLFYSVGIGQISSEVPQNLSASRPQDRQFILSSKKLLLSDSGFYLCAWVPGQGDGVTQYFGPGTRLLVL.

This clonotype was detected many times. The chain is built from TRBV2 and TRBJ1-1; TRBD1 matches 10 bases. Germline CDR1 and CDR2: SNHLY and FYNNEI. After removal of 6 bases from V and 1 base from J, the junction contained 5 bases not matched to a gene. The CDR3 has 15 amino acids. Here the CDR3 DNA reads TGTGCCAGCAGGGGGGACAGGGGTTCGAACACTGAAGCTTTCTTT. Its translation is CASRGDRGSNTEAFF.

This clonotype was seen at least ten times. The chain is built from TRBV11-2 and TRBJ2-5, with TRBD1 matching 7 bases. This CDR3 region has 15 residues. Germline assignment: CDR1 SGHAT and CDR2 FQNNGV. Trimming took 5 bases from V and 6 from J; bases not matched to a gene: 12. The CDR3 region is CASSLRQGIVKTQYF. CDR3 nucleotides: TGTGCCAGCAGCCTGCGACAGGGAATCGTCAAGACCCAGTACTTC. Complete variable domain (other parts from reference TRBV11-2 and TRBJ2-5): EAGVAQSPRYKIIEKRQSVAFWCNPISGHATLYWYQQILGQGPKLLIQFQNNGVVDDSQLPKDRFSAERLKGVDSTLKIQPAKLEDSAVYLCASSLRQGIVKTQYFGPGTRLLVL.

The chain couples TRBV30 to TRBJ1-1; maybe TRBD1 (6 bases). The germline gives CDR1 GTSNPN, CDR2 SVGIG (reference sequence). V lost 0 bases and J 0 bases, leaving 8 bases between the germline ends. The CDR3 is made up of 14 amino acids. The CDR3 coding sequence is TGTGCCTGGAGTGTGGACAGCTTGAACACTGAAGCTTTCTTT. Amino acid sequence: CAWSVDSLNTEAFF. The full variable domain, with the rest looked up from reference TRBV30 and TRBJ1-1, is SQTIHQWPATLVQPVGSPLSLECTVEGTSNPNLYWYRQAAGRGLQLLFYSVGIGQISSEVPQNLSASRPQDRQFILSSKKLLLSDSGFYLCAWSVDSLNTEAFFGQGTRLTVV.

This clonotype was seen at least ten times. V gene TRBV5-1 combines with J gene TRBJ2-7; 9 positions agree with TRBD1. The CDR3 covers 14 residues. Germline V gene lookup returns CDR1 SGHRS and CDR2 YFSETQ. J gave up 6 bases and V 4 bases, and 8 bases lay outside the gene matches. DNA of the CDR3: TGCGCCAGCAGCCTGGGACAGGGTTTTGTCGAGCAGTACTTC. Its translation is CASSLGQGFVEQYF.

The chain employs TRBV6-1 and TRBJ1-5; D call uncertain. Germline V gene data show CDR1 as MNHNS and CDR2 as SASEGT. The CDR3 extends over 10 amino acids. V dropped 7 bases and J dropped 6 bases, with 4 bases sitting between them. The CDR3 protein is CASTSQPQHF. CDR3 bases: TGTGCCAGCACTAGTCAGCCCCAGCATTTT.

This clonotype was recorded many times. The CDR3 nucleotides are TGCAGTGCCCGACCTATGGACAGGGGGGCGAGTGGCTACACCTTC. Protein sequence: CSARPMDRGASGYTF. V gene TRBV20-1 combines with J gene TRBJ1-2; TRBD1 matches at 10 bases. Germline V lookup: CDR1 DFQATT, CDR2 SNEGSKA (reference sequence). The CDR3 is 15 amino acids. The ends lost 6 bases at V and 7 bases at J; junction bases unmatched: 14.

This clonotype was found many times. V and J are TRBV19 and TRBJ1-3; D unresolved. V lost 10 bases to trimming and J lost 3 bases, with 28 bases between them. The CDR3 contains 18 residues. Per the germline V gene, CDR1 is LNHDA and CDR2 is SQIVND (reference sequence). The CDR3 reads CATRYGHGGLRGGNTIYF. The CDR3, as DNA: TGTGCCACCCGCTATGGGCATGGAGGACTTCGCGGTGGAAACACCATATATTTT.

This clonotype was recorded many times. The V and J genes are TRBV5-1 and TRBJ1-5, with 10 bases aligning to TRBD1. V was pared by 0 bases and J by 7 bases, with 7 bases of the junction left unmatched. This CDR3 region has 16 residues. CDR1 and CDR2 from the germline V gene are SGHRS and YFSETQ. In DNA, the CDR3 is TGCGCCAGCAGCTTGGGGGGGACAGGGGTCGGCCAGCCCCAGCATTTT. The encoded protein is CASSLGGTGVGQPQHF.

The chain has TRBV28 and TRBJ2-2; 8 nucleotides align to TRBD2. The CDR3 loop spans 16 amino acids. Germline trimming cut 6 bases from V and 4 bases from J; bases unmatched to any gene: 10. The V gene's germline CDR1 is MDHEN and CDR2 SYDVKM. The CDR3 loop reads CASRKRAGDATGELFF. CDR3 coding DNA: TGTGCCAGCAGAAAGCGAGCGGGAGATGCCACCGGGGAGCTGTTTTTT.

The V and J genes are TRBV18 and TRBJ1-1; D not resolved. Germline assignment: CDR1 KGHSH and CDR2 LQKENI. Trimming pared 3 bases from V and 0 bases from J, leaving 23 bases between. The CDR3 is 19 amino acids. The CDR3 loop is CASSPVPGFDIILNTEAFF. DNA for the CDR3: TGTGCCAGCTCACCGGTGCCTGGGTTTGATATTATTTTGAACACTGAAGCTTTCTTT.

This clonotype was picked up many times. The chain combines TRBV19 with TRBJ1-1; perhaps TRBD1 as D (5 bases). The CDR3 sequence is 16 residues long. Trimming removed 6 bases from V and 4 bases from J, with 21 bases in between. Germline CDR1 reads LNHDA; CDR2 reads SQIVND (reference sequence). The CDR3 bases are TGTGCCAGTAGCAACATTGGGTTGACAGTGCTCACTGAAGCTTTCTTT. It yields the protein CASSNIGLTVLTEAFF.

The chain recombines TRBV5-1 with TRBJ2-5; no clear D. Per germline, CDR1 SGHRS and CDR2 YFSETQ. This CDR3 is 17 amino acids long. V lost 0 bases to trimming and J lost 1 base, with 16 bases between them. Here the CDR3 DNA reads TGCGCCAGCAGCTTGGGAATCGGCGTTTATGTCCAAGAGACCCAGTACTTC. As protein: CASSLGIGVYVQETQYF.

This clonotype has ten or more counts. The genes are TRBV12-3 or TRBV12-4 and TRBJ1-2, with 10 bases matching TRBD1. The CDR3 spans 14 residues. With 5 bases clipped from V and 8 bases from J, the junction kept 8 bases outside the gene matches. The CDR3 DNA is TGTGCCAGCAGTCCGGGACAGGGGCCTTCGGGCTACACCTTC. Translating gives CASSPGQGPSGYTF.

The rearrangement joins TRBV12-3 or TRBV12-4 to TRBJ1-1, with no clear D. The CDR3 is 12 residues long. V was trimmed by 3 bases and J by 6 bases, leaving 8 bases between them. DNA for the CDR3: TGTGCCAGCAGTTTTTGGACGGCTGAAGCTTTCTTT. It is translated as CASSFWTAEAFF.

This clonotype was recorded many times. The CDR3 bases are TGTGCCAGCAGCCCCCTTGGAGGGAGTTTTACTGAAGCTTTCTTT. Translation: CASSPLGGSFTEAFF. This chain connects TRBV3-1 to TRBJ1-1; D unclear. CDR1 and CDR2 (germline): LGHDT, YNNKEL (reference sequence). The V and J ends lost 4 bases and 5 bases respectively, with 17 bases between them. The CDR3 has 15 residues.

This chain joins TRBV7-3 and TRBJ2-2, with D perhaps assigned TRBD1 or TRBD2 (5 bases each). This CDR3 has 16 amino acids. Trimming took 1 base from V and 0 from J, leaving 9 bases between them. The germline V gene encodes CDR1 SGHTA and CDR2 FQGTGA. The CDR3 loop reads CASSLSGDPNTGELFF. Written as DNA, the CDR3 is TGTGCCAGCAGCTTAAGTGGGGACCCGAACACCGGGGAGCTGTTTTTT.

This clonotype appeared many times. This chain uses TRBV7-6 with TRBJ1-5; D gene ambiguous. Germline CDR1 SGHVS, CDR2 FNYEAQ. Trimming removed 2 bases from V and 6 bases from J, with 11 bases in between. The CDR3 is 14 residues long. CDR3 in amino acids: CASSLSLRGQPQHF. In DNA form, the CDR3 reads TGTGCCAGCAGCTTAAGCTTGCGGGGTCAGCCCCAGCATTTT.

The chain is built from TRBV12-3 or TRBV12-4 and TRBJ1-2; 9 bases line up with TRBD1. The CDR3 runs to 15 residues. The J segment lost 4 bases and the V segment lost 5 bases, leaving 8 bases of the junction unmatched. CDR3 residues: CASSPGDREGYGYTF. The DNA of the CDR3 is TGTGCCAGCAGTCCCGGGGACAGGGAGGGCTATGGCTACACCTTC.

This clonotype was recorded many times. CDR3 region: CASSDFAGAQETQYF. The CDR3 DNA reads as TGTGCCAGCAGTGACTTCGCAGGAGCCCAAGAGACCCAGTACTTC. J is TRBJ2-5 and V is TRBV6-2 or TRBV6-3; D is uncertain. The V end lost 5 bases, the J end lost 1 base, and 14 bases lay between the germline ends. The CDR3 consists of 15 residues. CDR1 MNHEY and CDR2 SVGEGT come from the germline V gene.

The chain combines TRBV12-5 with TRBJ1-5; D not certain. The CDR3 runs to 12 residues. In germline, CDR1 is LGHNT, CDR2 FRNRAP. The V end lost 3 bases, the J end lost 9 bases, and 9 bases lay between the germline ends. CDR3 protein: CASGFEVGPQHF. Here the CDR3 DNA reads TGTGCTAGTGGTTTTGAGGTCGGGCCCCAGCATTTT.

J is TRBJ2-7 and V is TRBV12-3 or TRBV12-4; no reliable D call. The CDR3 length is 12 residues. The V and J ends lost 5 bases and 6 bases respectively, with 11 bases between them. As DNA, the CDR3 is TGTGCCAGCAGTCTAGGCCCCGCCGAGCAGTACTTC. Residues: CASSLGPAEQYF.

This chain joins TRBV5-1 and TRBJ2-3; no reliable D call. The CDR3 has 16 amino acids. Germline V gives CDR1 SGHRS, CDR2 YFSETQ. V gave up 4 bases and J gave up 3 bases, with 18 bases separating them. CDR3 in DNA: TGCGCCAGCAGCCAAGGACGGGTCATAAGGACAGATACGCAGTATTTT. This encodes CASSQGRVIRTDTQYF.

The chain combines TRBV6-1 with TRBJ2-5; the D is unclear. V was cut by 5 bases and J by 1 base, with 17 bases left in between. The CDR3 loop spans 16 amino acids. The V gene's germline CDR1 is MNHNS and CDR2 SASEGT. The CDR3 bases are TGTGCCAGCAGTCCGCAAACGAACCCCGTCCAAGAGACCCAGTACTTC. This encodes CASSPQTNPVQETQYF.

The chain has TRBV6-4 and TRBJ2-7; 7 positions agree with TRBD1. The germline CDR1 and CDR2 sequences are MRHNA and SNTAGT. V was clipped by 5 bases and J by 7 bases; unmatched bases: 11. This CDR3 contains 14 residues. The CDR3 sequence: CASSYEGAAGEQYF. CDR3 bases: TGTGCCAGCAGTTACGAGGGGGCGGCGGGTGAGCAGTACTTC.

This clonotype has just a few counts. It may be a read error: a sequence one base away is much more abundant. The chain has TRBV30 and TRBJ2-7; a possible D gene is TRBD2 (6 bases). Germline V gene data show CDR1 as GTSNPN and CDR2 as SVGIG (reference sequence). The CDR3 loop spans 10 amino acids. The CDR3: CAWGGYEQCF. The DNA of the CDR3 is TGTGCCTGGGGAGGGTACGAGCAGTGCTTC.

Ten or more counts support this clonotype. V gene TRBV29-1 combines with J gene TRBJ1-2, with a possible D match to TRBD1 (6 bases). V lost 2 bases and J 5 bases, leaving 12 bases between the germline ends. CDR3 length: 13 residues. Germline CDR1 reads SQVTM; CDR2 reads ANQGSEA. Here the CDR3 reads CSVESVGGYGYTF. CDR3 sequence (DNA): TGCAGCGTTGAAAGCGTAGGGGGATATGGCTACACCTTC.

This clonotype was counted a few times. J is TRBJ1-2 and V is TRBV12-3 or TRBV12-4; tentatively, D is TRBD1 (6 bases). V was clipped by 6 bases and J by 8 bases, with 19 bases between them. The CDR3 is made up of 14 amino acids. For the CDR3, the DNA is TGTGCCAGCAGCCCCTGGGGGCCCTCGGGCGGCTACACCTTC. Protein sequence: CASSPWGPSGGYTF.

V gene TRBV19 combines with J gene TRBJ1-1; D call uncertain. Germline CDR1 is LNHDA and CDR2 is SQIVND (reference sequence). This CDR3 has 14 residues. V gave up 6 bases and J gave up 1 base, with 12 bases separating them. The DNA of the CDR3 is TGTGCCAGTAGCCCCTCGGCGGGGAACACTGAAGCTTTCTTT. This sequence encodes CASSPSAGNTEAFF.

This clonotype has at least ten counts. J is TRBJ2-6 and V is TRBV11-2; 7 bases align to TRBD1. J lost 0 bases, V lost 1 base, and 6 bases had no gene match. This CDR3 is 18 amino acids long. The germline CDR1 and CDR2 sequences are SGHAT and FQNNGV. CDR3 residues: CASSLVEGAHSGANVLTF. CDR3 nucleotide sequence: TGTGCCAGCAGCTTAGTCGAGGGGGCCCACTCTGGGGCCAACGTCCTGACTTTC.